Below, 28 T cell receptor beta chains from the same sample are listed, as sequenced in a study of early T cells in non-severe SARS-CoV-2 infection. Each CDR3 protein gets one entry after TCRdb re-called the 5' RACE reads with MiXCR. The table lists 70,000 or so distinct CDR3 sequences, around an eighth of them singletons. The sequencing input was whole blood. All receptors derive from an adult who was a healthcare worker with PCR-confirmed SARS-CoV-2 infection or an uninfected control (not recorded which).

This clonotype was picked up many times. The chain combines TRBV10-3 with TRBJ2-5; no clear D gene. V lost 8 bases to trimming and J lost 6 bases, with 7 bases between them. The CDR3 consists of 10 residues. The germline V gene has CDR1 ENHRY and CDR2 SYGVKD. The CDR3 nucleotides are TGTGCCATCGGGGAAAAGACCCAGTACTTC. This encodes CAIGEKTQYF.

DNA of the CDR3: TGTGCCAGCAGTTTCAAGGCGGGCACTGAAGCTTTCTTT. Translating it yields CASSFKAGTEAFF. The chain uses TRBV12-3 or TRBV12-4 and TRBJ1-1; D not certain. CDR3 size: 13 residues. V shed 3 bases and J shed 4 bases, with 9 bases lying between them.

The table lists this clonotype with a count of one. The V call is TRBV7-9, the J call TRBJ2-6, with TRBD1 matching over 7 bases. Germline loops: CDR1 SEHNR, CDR2 FQNEAQ (reference sequence). The CDR3 sequence is 15 residues long. Germline trimming cut 5 bases from V and 7 bases from J; bases unmatched to any gene: 8. CDR3 residues: CASSPRDREANVLTF. As DNA, the CDR3 is TGTGCCAGCAGCCCCCGAGACAGGGAAGCCAACGTCCTGACTTTC.

This clonotype came up many times. V usage is TRBV11-2 and J usage is TRBJ2-7; TRBD2 matches at 12 bases. CDR1 SGHAT and CDR2 FQNNGV come from the germline V gene. V was pared by 5 bases and J by 1 base, with 15 bases of the junction left unmatched. The CDR3 has 19 residues. CDR3 sequence: CASSHNTTSGRCSSYEQYF. The CDR3 region has the DNA TGTGCCAGCAGCCACAACACAACTAGCGGGAGGTGTAGTTCCTACGAGCAGTACTTC.

V usage is TRBV7-2 and J usage is TRBJ2-7; no clear D. CDR3 length: 11 amino acids. Germline V gene data show CDR1 as SGHTA and CDR2 as FQGNSA. V was shortened by 4 bases and J by 4 bases, with 5 bases between the two germline ends. The CDR3 loop is CASSSKYEQYF. DNA for the CDR3: TGTGCCAGCAGCTCCAAATACGAGCAGTACTTC.

This clonotype was seen at least ten times. The CDR3 loop is CASSLGLAGGLEQFF. DNA of the CDR3: TGCGCCAGCAGCTTGGGGCTAGCGGGAGGACTTGAGCAGTTCTTC. The rearrangement uses TRBV5-1 and TRBJ2-1; 11 bases agree with TRBD2. Germline CDR1 reads SGHRS; CDR2 reads YFSETQ. The J segment lost 9 bases and the V segment lost 0 bases, leaving 5 bases of the junction unmatched. The CDR3 totals 15 residues.

This clonotype was seen repeatedly, ten times or more. The genes are TRBV29-1 and TRBJ2-5, with D perhaps assigned TRBD1 or TRBD2 (5 bases each). Trimming removed 7 bases at V and 5 bases at J, with 14 bases between. Looked up from germline, CDR1 is SQVTM and CDR2 is ANQGSEA. The CDR3 consists of 12 residues. The CDR3 sequence: CSASEGLETQYF. CDR3 nucleotides: TGCAGCGCCTCAGAGGGGTTGGAGACCCAGTACTTC.

A few counts support this clonotype. The genes are TRBV28 and TRBJ1-1; D unclear. This CDR3 has 11 residues. Germline lookup yields CDR1 MDHEN and CDR2 SYDVKM. CDR3 sequence: CASGMNTEAFF. CDR3 coding DNA: TGTGCGAGCGGGATGAACACTGAAGCTTTCTTT.

In its sample, this clonotype was seen a few times. The chain uses TRBV20-1 and TRBJ2-7; D possibly matches TRBD1 or TRBD2 (5 bases each). This CDR3 comprises 13 residues. CDR1 and CDR2 from the germline V gene are DFQATT and SNEGSKA (reference sequence). Trimming took off 5 bases at V and 0 bases at J, with 11 bases between the two ends. The chain's CDR3 is CSAPAGTSYEQYF. The CDR3 nucleotides are TGCAGTGCTCCCGCCGGGACCTCCTACGAGCAGTACTTC.

This clonotype was observed many times. The gene calls are TRBV20-1 and TRBJ2-7; D unresolved. Between the trimmed V and J ends, which lost 3 bases and 5 bases, there was a span of 17 bases. Per the germline V gene, CDR1 is DFQATT and CDR2 is SNEGSKA (reference sequence). The CDR3 spans 14 residues. CDR3 nucleotide sequence: TGCAGTGCTAGGGTTAGTGGGCCAAGCAACGAGCAGTACTTC. It translates to CSARVSGPSNEQYF.

This clonotype has at least ten counts. The J gene is TRBJ2-3, the V gene TRBV5-1, with 8 bases aligning to TRBD1. Germline-derived CDR1 and CDR2 are SGHRS and YFSETQ. The CDR3 is made up of 15 amino acids. Trimming at V came to 2 bases and at J to 1 base, leaving 3 bases not matched to a gene. In DNA form, the CDR3 reads TGCGCCAGCAGCTTTGGACAGGGAGGCACAGATACGCAGTATTTT. Its protein is CASSFGQGGTDTQYF.

This clonotype showed up many times. V and J are TRBV27 and TRBJ2-6; D remains unclear. Deletions cut 9 bases from V and 0 bases from J, with 15 bases between. The germline CDR1 and CDR2 sequences are MNHEY and SMNVEV (reference sequence). CDR3 length equals 16 residues. For the CDR3, the DNA is TGTGCCAGTAGGTGGTCAAAGGACTCTGGGGCCAACGTCCTGACTTTC. Translated: CASRWSKDSGANVLTF.

There are many counts of this clonotype. This chain uses TRBV6-5 with TRBJ2-1; D is possibly TRBD2 (5 bases). Germline V lookup: CDR1 MNHEY, CDR2 SVGAGI. The CDR3 has 11 amino acids. V was clipped by 4 bases and J by 15 bases, with 13 bases between them. CDR3 region: CASSFGLNRFF. In DNA form, the CDR3 reads TGTGCCAGCAGTTTCGGACTGAATCGGTTCTTC.

This clonotype appeared many times. For the CDR3, the DNA is TGCAGCACGACCGGGGCTAGTGGTGAAAAACTGTTTTTT. Amino acid sequence: CSTTGASGEKLFF. This chain links TRBV29-1 with TRBJ1-4; D possibly corresponds to TRBD1 (5 bases). V dropped 8 bases and J dropped 7 bases, with 17 bases sitting between them. The CDR3 is 13 residues long. CDR1 and CDR2 (germline): SQVTM, ANQGSEA.

This sequence joins TRBV29-1 and TRBJ1-1; D possibly corresponds to TRBD1 (5 bases). This CDR3 region has 11 residues. CDR1 SQVTM and CDR2 ANQGSEA come from the germline V gene. Trimming removed 7 bases at V and 4 bases at J, with 10 bases between. CDR3 sequence reads: CSAVGGTEAFF. DNA of the CDR3: TGCAGCGCGGTCGGGGGCACTGAAGCTTTCTTT.

In its sample, this clonotype was seen many times. The chain combines TRBV27 with TRBJ1-5, with TRBD1 matching 10 bases. Per the germline V gene, CDR1 is MNHEY and CDR2 is SMNVEV (reference sequence). J gave up 7 bases and V 6 bases, and 12 bases lay outside the gene matches. CDR3 size: 16 residues. The CDR3 loop reads CASSPTDRGLSQPQHF. DNA for the CDR3: TGTGCCAGCAGCCCGACGGACAGGGGGTTAAGCCAGCCCCAGCATTTT.

This chain uses TRBV6-2 or TRBV6-3 with TRBJ2-1; D may be TRBD1 (6 bases). Trimming removed 1 base from V and 7 bases from J, with 14 bases in between. The CDR3 contains 15 residues. Germline loops: CDR1 MNHEY, CDR2 SVGEGT. The CDR3 sequence is CASSYFSDSGNEQFF. Here the CDR3 DNA reads TGTGCCAGCAGTTACTTTTCGGACAGTGGGAATGAGCAGTTCTTC.

V gene TRBV27 combines with J gene TRBJ1-2; D call uncertain. CDR1 MNHEY and CDR2 SMNVEV come from the germline V gene (reference sequence). The CDR3 contains 15 residues. Trimming took 0 bases from V and 1 from J, leaving 9 bases between them. The CDR3 loop is CASSLSYNFNYGYTF. Written as DNA, the CDR3 is TGTGCCAGCAGTTTATCTTACAACTTTAACTATGGCTACACCTTC.

This clonotype was observed at least ten times. The chain links TRBV20-1 to TRBJ1-2; D may be TRBD1 (6 bases). The CDR3 runs to 13 residues. Trimming stripped 5 bases from V and 2 bases from J, with 12 bases between. Germline values: CDR1 DFQATT, CDR2 SNEGSKA (reference sequence). The CDR3 DNA follows: TGCAGTGCTCGCAGGGGAATAAACTATGGCTACACCTTC. It encodes CSARRGINYGYTF.

In this sample, this clonotype turned up a few times. The rearrangement uses TRBV10-3 and TRBJ1-2, with no clear D. The CDR3 runs 11 residues. Between the trimmed V and J ends, which lost 5 bases and 5 bases, there was a span of 6 bases. CDR1 is ENHRY, CDR2 SYGVKD, per germline. CDR3 in DNA: TGTGCCATCAGTACAGCATATGGCTACACCTTC. Translated: CAISTAYGYTF.

This clonotype was seen many times. This chain uses TRBV6-5 with TRBJ1-1, with TRBD1 identical over 7 bases. The CDR3 has 14 amino acids. V lost 5 bases to trimming and J lost 0 bases; unmatched junction nucleotides: 3. Germline CDR1 reads MNHEY; CDR2 reads SVGAGI. The CDR3 DNA sequence: TGTGCCAGCAGTCAGACAGGGATGAACACTGAAGCTTTCTTT. Translated, it gives CASSQTGMNTEAFF.

Concerning this clonotype: An end of the junction differs from the germline gene, which may be a read error. The chain employs TRBV7-2 and TRBJ2-7, with TRBD2 matching over 13 bases. The CDR3 has 14 amino acids. The V gene's germline CDR1 is SGHTA and CDR2 FQGNSA. The CDR3 sequence: CASSSGLAGAIRNF. CDR3 DNA sequence: TGTGCCAGCAGCTCTGGACTAGCGGGGGCCATCCGGAACTTC.

This clonotype has at least ten counts. V usage is TRBV25-1 and J usage is TRBJ1-3; D remains unclear. CDR1 is MGHDK, CDR2 SYGVNS, per germline. V was clipped by 6 bases and J by 3 bases, with 15 bases between them. CDR3 length equals 15 residues. The CDR3 bases are TGTGCCAGCAGCTCAACAGTCAACCTTGGAAACACCATATATTTT. This sequence encodes CASSSTVNLGNTIYF.

Worth noting for this clonotype: A read error may account for a junction end that differs from germline. The J gene is TRBJ2-1, the V gene TRBV6-2 or TRBV6-3; 13 bases are a match to TRBD2. The CDR3 consists of 12 residues. Germline V gives CDR1 MNHEY, CDR2 SVGEGT. The DNA of the CDR3 is TGTGCCAGCAGTTGGGGATCGGGACTAGCGGGATTC. Protein: CASSWGSGLAGF.

Many counts were recorded for this clonotype. V gene TRBV2 combines with J gene TRBJ2-1, with 9 bases lining up with TRBD2. Germline V gene sequence: CDR1 SNHLY, CDR2 FYNNEI. With 4 bases clipped from V and 0 bases from J, the junction kept 10 bases outside the gene matches. The CDR3 loop spans 18 amino acids. As DNA, the CDR3 is TGTGCCAGCAGTGTCGGGACTAGCCGAGCTAGCTCCTACAATGAGCAGTTCTTC. Its translation: CASSVGTSRASSYNEQFF.

This clonotype came up many times. The V call is TRBV29-1, the J call TRBJ1-6; 7 bases align to TRBD1. The CDR3 contains 13 residues. With V trimmed by 6 bases and J by 5 bases, 4 bases remained unmatched. The germline V gene encodes CDR1 SQVTM and CDR2 ANQGSEA. The CDR3 region is CSVQTGNNSPLHF. DNA for the CDR3: TGCAGCGTCCAGACAGGGAATAATTCACCCCTCCACTTT. The whole variable domain, remainder taken from reference TRBV29-1 and TRBJ1-6, is SAVISQKPSRDICQRGTSLTIQCQVDSQVTMMFWYRQQPGQSLTLIATANQGSEATYESGFVIDKFPISRPNLTFSTLTVSNMSPEDSSIYLCSVQTGNNSPLHFGNGTRLTVT.

This clonotype was seen many times. This chain uses TRBV9 with TRBJ2-7, with 7 bases lining up with TRBD2. CDR1 and CDR2 (germline): SGDLS, YYNGEE. With V trimmed by 4 bases and J by 3 bases, 4 bases remained unmatched. The CDR3 is 13 residues long. The CDR3 nucleotides are TGTGCCAGCAGCCCGGGGACTATCTACGAGCAGTACTTC. It encodes CASSPGTIYEQYF.

In its sample, this clonotype was seen a few times. The rearrangement links TRBV5-1 to TRBJ2-1, with 7 positions matching TRBD2. CDR1 SGHRS and CDR2 YFSETQ come from the germline V gene. CDR3 length: 13 residues. J was trimmed by 9 bases and V by 3 bases; bases with no gene match: 6. CDR3 bases: TGCGCCAGCAGCTCGCGGGAGCGGGGTGAGCAGTTCTTC. Residues: CASSSRERGEQFF.